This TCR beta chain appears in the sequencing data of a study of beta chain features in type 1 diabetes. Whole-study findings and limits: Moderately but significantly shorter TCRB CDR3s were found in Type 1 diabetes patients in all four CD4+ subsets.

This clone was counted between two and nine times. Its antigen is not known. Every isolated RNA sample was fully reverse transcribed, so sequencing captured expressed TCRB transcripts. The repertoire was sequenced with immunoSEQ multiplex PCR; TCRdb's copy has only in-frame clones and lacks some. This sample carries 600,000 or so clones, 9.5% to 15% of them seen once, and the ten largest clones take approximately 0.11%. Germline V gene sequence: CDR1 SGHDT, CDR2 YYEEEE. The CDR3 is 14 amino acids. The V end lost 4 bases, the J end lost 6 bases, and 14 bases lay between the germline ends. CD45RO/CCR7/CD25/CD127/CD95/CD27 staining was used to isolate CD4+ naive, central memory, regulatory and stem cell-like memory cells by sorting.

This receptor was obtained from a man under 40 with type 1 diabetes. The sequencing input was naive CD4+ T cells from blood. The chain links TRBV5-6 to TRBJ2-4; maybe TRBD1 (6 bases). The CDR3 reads CASSLVGAGNIQYF. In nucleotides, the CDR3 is TGTGCCAGCAGCCTGGTGGGGGCTGGAAACATTCAGTACTTC.